This is a list of T cell receptor beta chains from one sample in a study of T cells in Graves' hyperthyroidism and ophthalmopathy. TCRdb itself ran the multiplex PCR reads through MiXCR, one entry per CDR3 protein. Found here are roughly 300,000 distinct CDR3 sequences, about 25% of them singletons; the top ten hold around 28%. What was sequenced was blood. The receptors originated from a man in his forties or fifties with Graves' hyperthyroidism that later progressed to Graves' ophthalmopathy. Each CDR3 is given with its conserved first and last residue. A D gene is named only where the DNA matches it firmly. Not every row has a clone size; where given, it reads once, few, many or a size class.

j_call: TRBJ1-1; v_call: TRBV7-9; d_call: -; clone_size: many; cdr3_aa: CASTRDGYTEAFF
j_call: TRBJ1-3; v_call: TRBV6-5; d_call: -; clone_size: many; cdr3_aa: CASSYDWSGNTIYF
j_call: TRBJ2-2; v_call: TRBV20-1; d_call: -; clone_size: many; cdr3_aa: CSAIPGLFANTGELFF
j_call: TRBJ1-1; v_call: TRBV20-1; d_call: TRBD1; clone_size: many; cdr3_aa: CSARNRQGAVVNTEAFF
j_call: TRBJ2-7; v_call: TRBV9; d_call: -; clone_size: many; cdr3_aa: CASSPDTAYEQYF
j_call: TRBJ2-7; v_call: TRBV12-3/TRBV12-4; d_call: -; clone_size: many; cdr3_aa: CASSFPGALEQYF
j_call: TRBJ1-2; v_call: TRBV9; d_call: TRBD1; clone_size: many; cdr3_aa: CASSWTGKNF
j_call: TRBJ1-1; v_call: TRBV6-1; d_call: -; clone_size: -; cdr3_aa: CASLEGVNTEAFF
j_call: TRBJ2-2; v_call: TRBV13; d_call: TRBD1; clone_size: many; cdr3_aa: CASSTRGLRTGELFF
j_call: TRBJ2-7; v_call: TRBV20-1; d_call: TRBD2; clone_size: many; cdr3_aa: CSARGGLAGGEQYF
j_call: TRBJ1-5; v_call: TRBV6-2/TRBV6-3; d_call: -; clone_size: few; cdr3_aa: CASSYPLGTPGGGNQPQHF
j_call: TRBJ2-3; v_call: TRBV6-2/TRBV6-3; d_call: TRBD2; clone_size: many; cdr3_aa: CASSTPWYGSGGTDTQYF
j_call: TRBJ2-2; v_call: TRBV24-1; d_call: -; clone_size: many; cdr3_aa: CATSDPGWVKSGELFF
j_call: TRBJ1-2; v_call: TRBV6-1; d_call: -; clone_size: -; cdr3_aa: CASSKDGGGYTF
j_call: TRBJ1-2; v_call: TRBV5-1; d_call: TRBD1; clone_size: many; cdr3_aa: CASSLEGQHGYTF
j_call: TRBJ1-5; v_call: TRBV2; d_call: TRBD1; clone_size: many; cdr3_aa: CASRTGTNQPQHF
j_call: TRBJ1-2; v_call: TRBV7-9; d_call: -; clone_size: many; cdr3_aa: CASSPGHLNYGYTF
j_call: TRBJ1-5; v_call: TRBV6-2/TRBV6-3; d_call: -; clone_size: -; cdr3_aa: CASSKYGGGSNQPQHF
j_call: TRBJ1-1; v_call: TRBV3-1; d_call: TRBD1; clone_size: many; cdr3_aa: CASSQRQGSDTEAFF
j_call: TRBJ2-4; v_call: TRBV7-9; d_call: -; clone_size: few; cdr3_aa: CASSGVGPYF
j_call: TRBJ2-5; v_call: TRBV12-3/TRBV12-4; d_call: -; clone_size: many; cdr3_aa: CASSLIGLAGETQYF
j_call: TRBJ1-1; v_call: TRBV30; d_call: TRBD1; clone_size: many; cdr3_aa: CAWKLGQEAFF
j_call: TRBJ2-7; v_call: TRBV6-2/TRBV6-3; d_call: -; clone_size: -; cdr3_aa: CASMSGPYEQYF
j_call: TRBJ1-2; v_call: TRBV6-5; d_call: TRBD1; clone_size: many; cdr3_aa: CASSYGPTGANGYTF
j_call: TRBJ1-2; v_call: TRBV28; d_call: -; clone_size: once; cdr3_aa: CASIGTDYGYTF